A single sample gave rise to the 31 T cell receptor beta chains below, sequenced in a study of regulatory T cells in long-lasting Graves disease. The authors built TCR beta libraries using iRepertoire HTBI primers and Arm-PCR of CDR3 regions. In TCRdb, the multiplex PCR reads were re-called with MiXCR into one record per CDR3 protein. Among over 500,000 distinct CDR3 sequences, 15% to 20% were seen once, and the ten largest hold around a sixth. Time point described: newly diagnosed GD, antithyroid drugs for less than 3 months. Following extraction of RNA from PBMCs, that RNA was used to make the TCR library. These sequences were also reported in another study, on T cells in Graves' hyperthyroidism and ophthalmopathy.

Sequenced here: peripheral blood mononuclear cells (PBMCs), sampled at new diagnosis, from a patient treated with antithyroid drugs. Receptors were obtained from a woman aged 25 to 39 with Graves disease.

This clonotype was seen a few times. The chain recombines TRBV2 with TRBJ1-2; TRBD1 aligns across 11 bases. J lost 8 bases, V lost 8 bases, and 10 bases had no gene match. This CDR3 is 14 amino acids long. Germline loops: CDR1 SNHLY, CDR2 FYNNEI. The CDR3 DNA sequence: TGTGCCAGCGGAGGACAGGGGGCTATGGGGGGCTACACCTTC. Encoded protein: CASGGQGAMGGYTF.

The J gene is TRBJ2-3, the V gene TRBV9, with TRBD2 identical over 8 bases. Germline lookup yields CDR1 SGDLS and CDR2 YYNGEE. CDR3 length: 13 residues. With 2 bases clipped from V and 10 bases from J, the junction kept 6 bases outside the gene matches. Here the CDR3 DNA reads TGTGCCAGCAGCGTGGAGACTAGCGATTCGCAGTATTTT. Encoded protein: CASSVETSDSQYF. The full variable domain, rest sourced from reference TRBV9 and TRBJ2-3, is DSGVTQTPKHLITATGQRVTLRCSPRSGDLSVYWYQQSLDQGLQFLIQYYNGEERAKGNILERFSAQQFPDLHSELNLSSLELGDSALYFCASSVETSDSQYFGPGTRLTVL.

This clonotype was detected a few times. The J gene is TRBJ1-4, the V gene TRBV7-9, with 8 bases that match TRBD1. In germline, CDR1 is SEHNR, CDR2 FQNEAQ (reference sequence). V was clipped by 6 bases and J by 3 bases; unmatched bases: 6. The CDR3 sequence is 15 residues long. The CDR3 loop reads CASREWTGSNEKLFF. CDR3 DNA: TGTGCCAGCAGGGAGTGGACAGGGTCTAATGAAAAACTGTTTTTT. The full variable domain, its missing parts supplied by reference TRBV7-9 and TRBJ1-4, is DTGVSQNPRHKITKRGQNVTFRCDPISEHNRLYWYRQTLGQGPEFLTYFQNEAQLEKSRLLSDRFSAERPKGSFSTLEIQRTEQGDSAMYLCASREWTGSNEKLFFGSGTQLSVL.

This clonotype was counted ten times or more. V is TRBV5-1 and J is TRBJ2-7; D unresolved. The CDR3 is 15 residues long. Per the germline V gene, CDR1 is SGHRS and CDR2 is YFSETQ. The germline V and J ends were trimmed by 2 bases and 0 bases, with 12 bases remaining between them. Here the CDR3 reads CASSFGSSYSYEQYF. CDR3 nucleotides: TGCGCCAGCAGCTTTGGATCGTCCTACTCCTACGAGCAGTACTTC.

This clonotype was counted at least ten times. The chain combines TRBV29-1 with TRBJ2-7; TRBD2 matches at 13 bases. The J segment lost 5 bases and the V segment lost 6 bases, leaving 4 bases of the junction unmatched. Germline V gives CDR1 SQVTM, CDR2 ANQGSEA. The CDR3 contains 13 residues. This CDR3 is CSVAGTSGNEQYF. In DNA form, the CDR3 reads TGCAGCGTAGCCGGGACTAGCGGGAACGAGCAGTACTTC.

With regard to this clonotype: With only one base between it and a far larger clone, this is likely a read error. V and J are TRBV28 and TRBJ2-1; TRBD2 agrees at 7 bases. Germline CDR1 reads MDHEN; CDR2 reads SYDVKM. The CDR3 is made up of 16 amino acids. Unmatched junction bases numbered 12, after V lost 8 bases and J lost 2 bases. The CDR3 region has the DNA TGTGCCAGCGGCCTATGGGGGGGGGTTACCTACAATGAGCAGTTCTTC. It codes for CASGLWGGVTYNEQFF.

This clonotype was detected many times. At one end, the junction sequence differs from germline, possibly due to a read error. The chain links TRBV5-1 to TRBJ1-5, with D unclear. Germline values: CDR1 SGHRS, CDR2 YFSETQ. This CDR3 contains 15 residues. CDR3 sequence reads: CASSLEGYSNQPQHF. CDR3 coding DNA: TGTGCCAGCAGTTTGGAGGGCTATAGCAATCAGCCCCAGCATTTT.

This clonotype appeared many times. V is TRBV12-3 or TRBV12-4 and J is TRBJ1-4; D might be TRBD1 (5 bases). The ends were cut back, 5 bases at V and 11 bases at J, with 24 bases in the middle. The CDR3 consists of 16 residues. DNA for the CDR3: TGTGCCAGCAGTGTATCCGACAGAGGCGTTTCGTATAAACTGTTTTTT. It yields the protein CASSVSDRGVSYKLFF.

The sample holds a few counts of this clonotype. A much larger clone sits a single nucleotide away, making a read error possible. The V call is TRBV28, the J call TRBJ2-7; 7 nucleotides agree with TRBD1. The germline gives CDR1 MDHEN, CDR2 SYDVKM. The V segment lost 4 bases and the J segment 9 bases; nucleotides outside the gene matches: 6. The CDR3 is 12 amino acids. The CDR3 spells CASSYGTVGQYF. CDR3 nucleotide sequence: TGTGCCAGCAGTTATGGGACAGTGGGGCAGTACTTC.

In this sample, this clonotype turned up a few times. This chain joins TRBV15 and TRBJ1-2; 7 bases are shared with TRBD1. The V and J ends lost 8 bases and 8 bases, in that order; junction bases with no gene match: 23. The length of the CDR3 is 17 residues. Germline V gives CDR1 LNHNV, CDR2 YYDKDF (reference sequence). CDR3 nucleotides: TGTGCCACCCGAGAATTATTAATCCGGGACAGCGAGGGGGGCTACACCTTC. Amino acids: CATRELLIRDSEGGYTF. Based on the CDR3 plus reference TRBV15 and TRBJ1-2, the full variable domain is DAMVIQNPRYQVTQFGKPVTLSCSQTLNHNVMYWYQQKSSQAPKLLFHYYDKDFNNEADTPDNFQSRRPNTSFCFLDIRSPGLGDTAMYLCATRELLIRDSEGGYTFGSGTRLTVV.

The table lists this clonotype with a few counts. CDR3 sequence: CASSPHGADTQYF. Written as DNA, the CDR3 is TGCGCCAGCAGCCCCCATGGGGCAGATACGCAGTATTTT. The chain couples TRBV4-1 to TRBJ2-3; unclear D gene. CDR3 length equals 13 residues. Germline V gene sequence: CDR1 MGHRA, CDR2 YSYEKL. V was pared by 4 bases and J by 4 bases, with 9 bases between.

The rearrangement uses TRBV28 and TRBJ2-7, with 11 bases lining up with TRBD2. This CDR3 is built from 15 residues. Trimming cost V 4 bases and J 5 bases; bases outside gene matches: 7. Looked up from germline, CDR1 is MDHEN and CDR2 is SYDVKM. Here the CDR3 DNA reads TGTGCCAGCAGTTCCTTACTAGCGGGAGATAACGAGCAGTACTTC. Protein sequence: CASSSLLAGDNEQYF.

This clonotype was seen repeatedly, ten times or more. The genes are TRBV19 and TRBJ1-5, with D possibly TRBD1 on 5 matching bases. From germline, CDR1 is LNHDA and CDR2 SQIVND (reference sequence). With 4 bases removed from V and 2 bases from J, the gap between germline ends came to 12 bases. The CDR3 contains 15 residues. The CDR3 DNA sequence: TGTGCCAGTAGTAGGGGACGGGGAGGCAATCAGCCCCAGCATTTT. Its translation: CASSRGRGGNQPQHF.

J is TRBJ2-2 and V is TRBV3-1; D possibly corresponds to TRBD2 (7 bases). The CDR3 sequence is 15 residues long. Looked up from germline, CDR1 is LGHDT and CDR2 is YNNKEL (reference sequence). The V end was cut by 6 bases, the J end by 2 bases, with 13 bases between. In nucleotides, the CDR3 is TGTGCCAGCAGAAAGGGGGGGCTAAACACCGGGGAGCTGTTTTTT. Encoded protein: CASRKGGLNTGELFF.

The CDR3, as DNA: TGTGCCAGCAGACCGGGACTGACGAACACCGGGGAGCTGTTTTTT. Protein: CASRPGLTNTGELFF. V and J are TRBV12-3 or TRBV12-4 and TRBJ2-2; TRBD2 is a possible D gene (6 bases). The CDR3 is 15 amino acids. V lost 6 bases and J lost 0, with 11 bases in between.

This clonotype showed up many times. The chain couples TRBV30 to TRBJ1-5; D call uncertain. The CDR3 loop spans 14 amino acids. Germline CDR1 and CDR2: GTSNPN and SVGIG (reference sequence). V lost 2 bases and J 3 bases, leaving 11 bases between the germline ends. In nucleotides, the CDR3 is TGTGCCTGGAGTCGAGGCAGTGTCAATCAGCCCCAGCATTTT. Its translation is CAWSRGSVNQPQHF.

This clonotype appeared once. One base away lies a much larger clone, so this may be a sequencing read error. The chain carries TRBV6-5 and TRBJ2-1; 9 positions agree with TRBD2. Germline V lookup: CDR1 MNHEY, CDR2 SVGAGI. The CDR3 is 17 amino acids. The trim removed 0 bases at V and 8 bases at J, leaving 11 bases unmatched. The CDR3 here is CASSYSGPSGVYDEQFF. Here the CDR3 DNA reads TGTGCCAGCAGTTACTCGGGTCCTAGCGGGGTTTACGATGAGCAGTTCTTC.

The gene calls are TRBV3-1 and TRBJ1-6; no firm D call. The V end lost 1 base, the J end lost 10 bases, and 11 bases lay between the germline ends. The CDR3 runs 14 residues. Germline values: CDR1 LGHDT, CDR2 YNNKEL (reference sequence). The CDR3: CASSQVGGESPLHF. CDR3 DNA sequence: TGTGCCAGCAGCCAAGTAGGTGGCGAATCACCCCTCCACTTT.

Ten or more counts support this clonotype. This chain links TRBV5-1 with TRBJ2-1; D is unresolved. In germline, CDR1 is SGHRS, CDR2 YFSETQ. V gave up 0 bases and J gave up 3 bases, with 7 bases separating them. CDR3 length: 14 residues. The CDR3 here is CASSLATVYNEQFF. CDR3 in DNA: TGCGCCAGCAGCTTGGCGACGGTCTACAATGAGCAGTTCTTC.

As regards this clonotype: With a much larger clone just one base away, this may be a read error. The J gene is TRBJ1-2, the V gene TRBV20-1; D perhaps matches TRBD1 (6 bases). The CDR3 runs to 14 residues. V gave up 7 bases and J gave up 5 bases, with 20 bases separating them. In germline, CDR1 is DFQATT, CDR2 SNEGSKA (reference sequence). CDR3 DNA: TGCAGTGTCGTCCGGCCAGGGGAGGAATATGGCTACACCTTC. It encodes CSVVRPGEEYGYTF.

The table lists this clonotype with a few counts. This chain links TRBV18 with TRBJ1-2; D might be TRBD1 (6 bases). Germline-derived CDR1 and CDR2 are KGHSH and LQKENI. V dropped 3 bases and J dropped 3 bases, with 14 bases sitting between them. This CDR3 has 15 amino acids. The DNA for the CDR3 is TGTGCCAGCTCACCCATCACAGGGTTGGACTATGGCTACACCTTC. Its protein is CASSPITGLDYGYTF. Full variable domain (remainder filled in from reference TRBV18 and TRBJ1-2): NAGVMQNPRHLVRRRGQEARLRCSPMKGHSHVYWYRQLPEEGLKFMVYLQKENIIDESGMPKERFSAEFPKEGPSILRIQQVVRGDSAAYFCASSPITGLDYGYTFGSGTRLTVV.

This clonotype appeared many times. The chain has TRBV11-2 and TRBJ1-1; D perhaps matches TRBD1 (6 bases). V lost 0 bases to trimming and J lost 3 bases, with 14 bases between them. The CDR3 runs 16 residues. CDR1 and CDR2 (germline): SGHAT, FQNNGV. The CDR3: CASSLEALGQHTEAFF. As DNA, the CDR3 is TGTGCCAGCAGCTTAGAGGCCTTAGGACAGCACACTGAAGCTTTCTTT.

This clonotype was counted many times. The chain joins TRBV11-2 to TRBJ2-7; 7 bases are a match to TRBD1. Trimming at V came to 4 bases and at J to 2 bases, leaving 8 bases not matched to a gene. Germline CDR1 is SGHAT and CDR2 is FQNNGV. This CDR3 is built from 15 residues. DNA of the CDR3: TGTGCCAGCAGCTCAATACAGGGGTTCGCCTACGAGCAGTACTTC. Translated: CASSSIQGFAYEQYF.

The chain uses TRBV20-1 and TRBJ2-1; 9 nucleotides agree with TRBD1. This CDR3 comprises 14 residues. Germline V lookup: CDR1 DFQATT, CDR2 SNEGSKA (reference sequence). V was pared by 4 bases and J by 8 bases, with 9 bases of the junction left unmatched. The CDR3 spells CSATTDRGFDEQFF. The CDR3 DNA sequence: TGCAGTGCTACAACGGACAGGGGTTTCGATGAGCAGTTCTTC.

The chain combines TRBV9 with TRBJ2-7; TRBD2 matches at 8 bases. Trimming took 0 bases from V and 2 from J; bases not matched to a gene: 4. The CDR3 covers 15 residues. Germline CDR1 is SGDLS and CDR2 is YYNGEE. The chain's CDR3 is CASSVDSGKTYEQYF. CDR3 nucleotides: TGTGCCAGCAGCGTAGATAGCGGGAAGACCTACGAGCAGTACTTC.

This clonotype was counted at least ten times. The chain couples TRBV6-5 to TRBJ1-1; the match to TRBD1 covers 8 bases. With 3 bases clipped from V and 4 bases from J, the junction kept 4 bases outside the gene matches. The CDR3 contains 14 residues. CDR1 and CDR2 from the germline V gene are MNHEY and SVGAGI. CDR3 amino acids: CASSYQGAATEAFF. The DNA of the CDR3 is TGTGCCAGCAGTTATCAGGGGGCAGCCACTGAAGCTTTCTTT.

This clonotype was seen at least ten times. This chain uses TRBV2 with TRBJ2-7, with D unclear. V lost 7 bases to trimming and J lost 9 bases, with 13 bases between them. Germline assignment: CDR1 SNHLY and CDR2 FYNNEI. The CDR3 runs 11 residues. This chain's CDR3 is CASTTLLGQYF. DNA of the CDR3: TGTGCCAGCACTACTCTTTTAGGGCAGTACTTC.

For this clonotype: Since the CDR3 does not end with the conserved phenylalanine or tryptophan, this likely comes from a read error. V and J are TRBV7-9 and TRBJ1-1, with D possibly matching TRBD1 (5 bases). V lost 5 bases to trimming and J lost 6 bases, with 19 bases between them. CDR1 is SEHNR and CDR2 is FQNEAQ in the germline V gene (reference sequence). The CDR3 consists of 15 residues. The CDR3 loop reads CASSPPLLDTPEAFL. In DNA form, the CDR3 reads TGTGCCAGCAGCCCTCCCCTCCTGGACACCCCTGAAGCTTTCCTT.

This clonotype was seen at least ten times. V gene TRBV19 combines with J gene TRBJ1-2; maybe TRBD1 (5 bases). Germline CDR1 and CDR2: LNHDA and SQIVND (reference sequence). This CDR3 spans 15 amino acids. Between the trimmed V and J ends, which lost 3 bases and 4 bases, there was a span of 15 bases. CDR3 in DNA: TGTGCCAGTAGTATGGGAGACAGACGAGGCTATGGCTACACCTTC. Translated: CASSMGDRRGYGYTF.

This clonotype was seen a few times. CDR3 in DNA: TGTGCCAGCAGCCAAGGTATTCGGGGTCTCTCCTACGAGCAGTACTTC. Translation gives CASSQGIRGLSYEQYF. The chain has TRBV3-1 and TRBJ2-7, with D maybe TRBD2 (5 bases). CDR3 length equals 16 residues. Trimming shortened V by 1 base and J by 0 bases, and 13 bases separated the two germline ends. Germline assignment: CDR1 LGHDT and CDR2 YNNKEL (reference sequence).

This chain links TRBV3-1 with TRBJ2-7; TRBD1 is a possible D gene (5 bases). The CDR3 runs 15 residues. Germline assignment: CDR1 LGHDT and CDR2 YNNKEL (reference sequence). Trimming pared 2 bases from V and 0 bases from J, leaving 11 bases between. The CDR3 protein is CASSQHAGPSYEQYF. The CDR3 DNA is TGTGCCAGCAGCCAACATGCAGGGCCCTCCTACGAGCAGTACTTC.